The sequence of this T cell receptor (beta chain) was determined in a study of response to subunit inactivated influenza vaccine. General study results and limits: It was the authors' suggestion that each seasonal influenza vaccination recruits few new T cells.

Regarding this clonotype: Its antigen is undetermined.

Per germline, CDR1 SEHNR and CDR2 FQNEAQ (reference sequence). Trimming shortened V by 5 bases and J by 1 base, and 12 bases separated the two germline ends. CDR3 length: 14 amino acids. TCRdb redid the calling of the RT-PCR reads with MiXCR, one entry per CDR3 protein. The repertoire holds around 190,000 distinct CDR3 sequences, with approximately 14% as singletons. The chain couples TRBV7-9 to TRBJ2-7, with unresolved D. The source of this sequence is a man aged 50-60 years who received an inactivated influenza vaccine. This sample comprised CD8+ T cells sorted from PBMCs, obtained 5 days after vaccination. The CDR3 region is CASSPRMKSYEQYF. The CDR3 DNA sequence: TGTGCCAGCAGCCCAAGAATGAAGTCCTACGAGCAGTACTTC.